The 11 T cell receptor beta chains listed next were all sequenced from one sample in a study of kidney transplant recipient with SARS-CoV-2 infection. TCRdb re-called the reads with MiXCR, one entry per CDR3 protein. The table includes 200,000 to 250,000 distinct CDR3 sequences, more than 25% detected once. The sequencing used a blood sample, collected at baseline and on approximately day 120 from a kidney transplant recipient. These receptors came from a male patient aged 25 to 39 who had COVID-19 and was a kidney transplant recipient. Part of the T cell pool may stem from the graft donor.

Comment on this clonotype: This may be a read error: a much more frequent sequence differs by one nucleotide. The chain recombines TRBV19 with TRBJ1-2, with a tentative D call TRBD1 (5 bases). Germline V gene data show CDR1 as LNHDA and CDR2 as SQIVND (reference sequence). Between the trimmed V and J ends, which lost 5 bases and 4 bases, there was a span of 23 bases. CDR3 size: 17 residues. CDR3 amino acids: CASSRGETDRKTYGYTF. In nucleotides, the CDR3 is TGTGCCAGTAGTCGGGGCGAGACAGATCGAAAGACCTATGGCTACACCTTC.

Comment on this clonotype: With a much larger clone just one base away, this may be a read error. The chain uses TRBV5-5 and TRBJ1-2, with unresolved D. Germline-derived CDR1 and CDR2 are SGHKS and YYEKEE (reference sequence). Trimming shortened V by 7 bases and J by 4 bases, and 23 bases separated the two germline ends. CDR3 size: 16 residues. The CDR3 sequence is CASRFIASRKTYGYTF. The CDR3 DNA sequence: TGTGCCAGCCGGTTTATTGCCTCGCGAAAGACCTATGGCTACACCTTC.

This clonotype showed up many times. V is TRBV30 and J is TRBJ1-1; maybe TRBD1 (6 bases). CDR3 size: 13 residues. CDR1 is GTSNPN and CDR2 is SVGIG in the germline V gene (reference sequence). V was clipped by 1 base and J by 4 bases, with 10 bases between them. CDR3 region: CAWSGGGGTEAFF. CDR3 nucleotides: TGTGCCTGGAGTGGTGGAGGGGGCACTGAAGCTTTCTTT. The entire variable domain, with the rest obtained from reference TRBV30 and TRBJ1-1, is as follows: SQTIHQWPATLVQPVGSPLSLECTVEGTSNPNLYWYRQAAGRGLQLLFYSVGIGQISSEVPQNLSASRPQDRQFILSSKKLLLSDSGFYLCAWSGGGGTEAFFGQGTRLTVV.

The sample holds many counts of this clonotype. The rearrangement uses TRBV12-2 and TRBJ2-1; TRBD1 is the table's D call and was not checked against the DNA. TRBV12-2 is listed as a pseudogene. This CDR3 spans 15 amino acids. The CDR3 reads CASVFQAKPGNEQFF. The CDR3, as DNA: TGTGCAAGTGTATTCCAGGCCAAACCAGGGAATGAGCAGTTCTTC.

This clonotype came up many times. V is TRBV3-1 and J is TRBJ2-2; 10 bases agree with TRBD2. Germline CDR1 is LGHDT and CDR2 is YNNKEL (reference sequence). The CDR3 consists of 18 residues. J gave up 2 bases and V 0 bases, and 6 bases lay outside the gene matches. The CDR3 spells CASSQETIAGGNTGELFF. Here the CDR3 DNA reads TGTGCCAGCAGCCAAGAAACCATAGCGGGGGGAAACACCGGGGAGCTGTTTTTT.

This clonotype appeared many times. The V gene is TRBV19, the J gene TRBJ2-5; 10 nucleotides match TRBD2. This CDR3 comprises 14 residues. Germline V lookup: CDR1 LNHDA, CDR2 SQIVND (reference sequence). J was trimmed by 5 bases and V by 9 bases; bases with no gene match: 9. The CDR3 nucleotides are TGTGCCAGCAGAGCTAGCGGGAGTGGGGAGACCCAGTACTTC. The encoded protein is CASRASGSGETQYF. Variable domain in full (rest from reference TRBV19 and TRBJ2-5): DGGITQSPKYLFRKEGQNVTLSCEQNLNHDAMYWYRQDPGQGLRLIYYSQIVNDFQKGDIAEGYSVSREKKESFPLTVTSAQKNPTAFYLCASRASGSGETQYFGPGTRLLVL.

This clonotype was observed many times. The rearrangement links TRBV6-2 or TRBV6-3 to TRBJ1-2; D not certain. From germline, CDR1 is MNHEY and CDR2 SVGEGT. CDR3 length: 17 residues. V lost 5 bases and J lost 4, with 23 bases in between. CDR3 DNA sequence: TGTGCCAGCAGTGGGGAAGTCTGCATCGGAAAGACCTATGGCTACACCTTC. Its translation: CASSGEVCIGKTYGYTF.

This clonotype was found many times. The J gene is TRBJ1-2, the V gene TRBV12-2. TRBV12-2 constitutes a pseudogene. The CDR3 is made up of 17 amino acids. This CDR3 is CASRGIPTPRKTYGYTF. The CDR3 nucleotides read TGTGCAAGTCGCGGTATACCGACTCCACGAAAGACCTATGGCTACACCTTC.

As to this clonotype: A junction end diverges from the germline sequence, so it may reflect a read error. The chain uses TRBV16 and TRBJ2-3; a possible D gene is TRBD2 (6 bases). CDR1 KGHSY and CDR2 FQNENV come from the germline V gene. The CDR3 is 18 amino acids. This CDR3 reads CASNQSLGLVLGTDTQYF. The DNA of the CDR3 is TGTGCCAGCAACCAATCGTTGGGACTGGTTCTTGGCACAGATACGCAGTATTTT. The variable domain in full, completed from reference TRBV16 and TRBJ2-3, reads GEEVAQTPKHLVRGEGQKAKLYCAPIKGHSYVFWYQQVLKNEFKFLISFQNENVFDETGMPKERFSAKCLPNSPCSLEIQATKLEDSAVYFCASNQSLGLVLGTDTQYFGPGTRLTVL.

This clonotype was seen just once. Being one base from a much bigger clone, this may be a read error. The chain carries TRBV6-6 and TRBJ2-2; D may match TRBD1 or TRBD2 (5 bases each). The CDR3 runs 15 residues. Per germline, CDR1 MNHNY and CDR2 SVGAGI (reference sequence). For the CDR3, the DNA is TGTGCCAGCAGCGACGGGGCCGCGACAACCGGGGAGCTGGTTTTT. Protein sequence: CASSDGAATTGELVF.

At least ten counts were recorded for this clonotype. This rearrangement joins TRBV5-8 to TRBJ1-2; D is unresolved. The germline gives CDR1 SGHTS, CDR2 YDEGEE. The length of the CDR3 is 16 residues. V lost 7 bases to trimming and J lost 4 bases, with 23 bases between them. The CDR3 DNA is TGTGCCAGCCTGAAATTTCATCCACGAAAGACCTATGGCTACACCTTC. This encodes CASLKFHPRKTYGYTF.